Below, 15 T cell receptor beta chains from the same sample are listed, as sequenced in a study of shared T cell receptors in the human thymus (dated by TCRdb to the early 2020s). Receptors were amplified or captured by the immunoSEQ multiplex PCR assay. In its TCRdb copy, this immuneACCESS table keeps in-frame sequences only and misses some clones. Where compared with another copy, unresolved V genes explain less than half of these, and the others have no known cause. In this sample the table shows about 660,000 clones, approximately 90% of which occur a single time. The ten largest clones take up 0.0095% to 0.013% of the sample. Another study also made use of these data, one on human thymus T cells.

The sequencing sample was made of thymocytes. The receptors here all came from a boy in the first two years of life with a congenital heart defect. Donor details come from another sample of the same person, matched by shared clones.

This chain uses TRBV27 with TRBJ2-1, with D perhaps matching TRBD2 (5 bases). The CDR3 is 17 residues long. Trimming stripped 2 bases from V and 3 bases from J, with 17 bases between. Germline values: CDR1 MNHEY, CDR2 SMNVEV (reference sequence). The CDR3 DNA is TGTGCCAGCAGTTTACTCAACGGAAGCGGCTACTACAATGAGCAGTTCTTC. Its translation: CASSLLNGSGYYNEQFF.

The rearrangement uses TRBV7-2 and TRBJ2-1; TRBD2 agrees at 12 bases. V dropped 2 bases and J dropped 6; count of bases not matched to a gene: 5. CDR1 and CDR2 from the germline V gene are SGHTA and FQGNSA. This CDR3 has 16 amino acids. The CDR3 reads CASSLRTSGIFNEQFF. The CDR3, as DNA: TGTGCCAGCAGCTTACGGACTAGCGGGATTTTCAATGAGCAGTTCTTC.

The CDR3 sequence is CASSPSTGLKQPQHF. The CDR3, as DNA: TGTGCCAGCAGTCCATCGACAGGGCTGAAACAGCCCCAGCATTTT. V gene TRBV28 combines with J gene TRBJ1-5; 7 nucleotides agree with TRBD1. Trimming cost V 5 bases and J 7 bases; bases outside gene matches: 11. The germline V gene has CDR1 MDHEN and CDR2 SYDVKM. The CDR3 totals 15 residues.

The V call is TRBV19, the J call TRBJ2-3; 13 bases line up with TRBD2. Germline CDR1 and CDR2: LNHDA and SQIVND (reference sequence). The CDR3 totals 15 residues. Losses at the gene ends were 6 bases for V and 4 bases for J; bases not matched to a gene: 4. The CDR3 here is CASSLLAGGPDTQYF. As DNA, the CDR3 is TGTGCCAGTAGCCTACTAGCGGGAGGGCCAGATACGCAGTATTTT.

The CDR3 nucleotides read TGTGCCAGCAGTGGGCGGGAAACCTCCTACGAGCAGTACTTC. Encoded protein: CASSGRETSYEQYF. This chain links TRBV6-5 with TRBJ2-7, with a weak D call TRBD2 (6 bases). Germline V gene lookup returns CDR1 MNHEY and CDR2 SVGAGI. The CDR3 runs 14 residues. V lost 5 bases to trimming and J lost 0 bases, with 11 bases between them.

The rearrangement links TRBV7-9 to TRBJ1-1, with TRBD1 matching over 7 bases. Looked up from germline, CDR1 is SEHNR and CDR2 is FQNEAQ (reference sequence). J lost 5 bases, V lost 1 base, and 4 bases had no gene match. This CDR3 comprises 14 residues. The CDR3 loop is CASSLGGRGTEAFF. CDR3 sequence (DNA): TGTGCCAGCAGCTTAGGGGGCAGGGGGACTGAAGCTTTCTTT.

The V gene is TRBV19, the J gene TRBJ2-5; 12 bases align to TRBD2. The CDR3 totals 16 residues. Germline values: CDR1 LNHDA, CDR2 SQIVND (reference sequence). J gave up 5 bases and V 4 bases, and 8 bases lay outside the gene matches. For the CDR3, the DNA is TGTGCCAGTAGTAAACCTAGCGGGAGGGCTCGGGAGACCCAGTACTTC. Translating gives CASSKPSGRARETQYF.

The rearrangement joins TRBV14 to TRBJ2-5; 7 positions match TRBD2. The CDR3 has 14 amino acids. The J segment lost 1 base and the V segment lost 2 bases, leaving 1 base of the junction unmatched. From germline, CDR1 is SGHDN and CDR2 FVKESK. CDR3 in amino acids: CASSQTSAQETQYF. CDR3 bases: TGTGCCAGCAGCCAAACTAGCGCCCAAGAGACCCAGTACTTC.

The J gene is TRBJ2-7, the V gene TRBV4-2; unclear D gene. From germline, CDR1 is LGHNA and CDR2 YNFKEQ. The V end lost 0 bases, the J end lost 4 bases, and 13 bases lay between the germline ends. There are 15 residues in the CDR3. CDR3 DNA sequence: TGTGCCAGCAGCCAAGATAGCTTCTCGGGTTACGAGCAGTACTTC. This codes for CASSQDSFSGYEQYF.

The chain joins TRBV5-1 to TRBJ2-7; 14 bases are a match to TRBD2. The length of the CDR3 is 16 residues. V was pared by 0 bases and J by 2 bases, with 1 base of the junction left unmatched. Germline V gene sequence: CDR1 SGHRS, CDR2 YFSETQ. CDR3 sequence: CASSLGLAGGAYEQYF. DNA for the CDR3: TGCGCCAGCAGCTTGGGACTAGCGGGAGGGGCCTACGAGCAGTACTTC.

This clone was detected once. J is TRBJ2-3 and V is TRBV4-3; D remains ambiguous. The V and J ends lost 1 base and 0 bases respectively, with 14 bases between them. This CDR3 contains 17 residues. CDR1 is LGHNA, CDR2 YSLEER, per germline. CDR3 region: CASSQVSRVSSTDTQYF. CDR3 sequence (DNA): TGCGCCAGCAGCCAAGTCTCCCGGGTATCTAGCACAGATACGCAGTATTTT.

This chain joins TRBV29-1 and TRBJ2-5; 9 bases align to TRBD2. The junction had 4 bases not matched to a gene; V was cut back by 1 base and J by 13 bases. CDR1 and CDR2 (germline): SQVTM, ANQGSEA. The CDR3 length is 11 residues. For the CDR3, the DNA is TGCAGCGTTGAAGGGTCAGCGGGAGGGTACTTC. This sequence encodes CSVEGSAGGYF.

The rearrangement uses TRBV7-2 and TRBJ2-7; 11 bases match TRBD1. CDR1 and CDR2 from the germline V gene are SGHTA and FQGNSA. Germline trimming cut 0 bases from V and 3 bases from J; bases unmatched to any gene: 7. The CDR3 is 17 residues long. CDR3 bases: TGTGCCAGCAGCTTAGCGGTGCGGGACAGGGGGAACTACGAGCAGTACTTC. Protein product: CASSLAVRDRGNYEQYF.

The CDR3 coding sequence is TGTGCCACCAGCAGAGTTACCGGGACAGGGGGCTGGGATCAAGAGACCCAGTACTTC. It translates to CATSRVTGTGGWDQETQYF. The chain recombines TRBV15 with TRBJ2-5, with TRBD1 matching over 12 bases. V shed 1 base and J 2 bases; nucleotides not matched to a gene: 11. Germline V gene data show CDR1 as LNHNV and CDR2 as YYDKDF (reference sequence). There are 19 residues in the CDR3.

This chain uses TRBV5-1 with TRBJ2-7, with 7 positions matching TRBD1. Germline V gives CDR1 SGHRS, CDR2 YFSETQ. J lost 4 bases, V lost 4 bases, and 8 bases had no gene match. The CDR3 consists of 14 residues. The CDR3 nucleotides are TGCGCCAGCAGCCTCCGGGACAGTGGGTACGAGCAGTACTTC. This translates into CASSLRDSGYEQYF. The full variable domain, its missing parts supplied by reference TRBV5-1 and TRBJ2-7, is KAGVTQTPRYLIKTRGQQVTLSCSPISGHRSVSWYQQTPGQGLQFLFEYFSETQRNKGNFPGRFSGRQFSNSRSEMNVSTLELGDSALYLCASSLRDSGYEQYFGPGTRLTVT.